Shown below are 20 T cell receptor beta chains from a single sample sequenced in a study of T-cell memory formation after mild COVID-19. Each CDR3 protein is one row after TCRdb ran MiXCR on the 5' RACE reads. The sample carries 390,000 or so distinct CDR3 sequences, roughly 15% recorded once. Specimen: PBMCs or a T cell subset sorted from them (not recorded which). These receptors were obtained from a man younger than 35 who had mild COVID-19 (a few samples of this study predate the infection). Cell type and time point are not known.

The gene calls are TRBV12-3 or TRBV12-4 and TRBJ2-7; 7 bases map to TRBD2. The CDR3 spans 13 residues. With 3 bases clipped from V and 4 bases from J, the junction kept 3 bases outside the gene matches. The CDR3 reads CASSFGGGYEQYV. In nucleotides, the CDR3 is TGTGCCAGCAGTTTCGGCGGGGGATACGAGCAGTACGTC.

This sequence joins TRBV7-2 and TRBJ2-7; possibly TRBD2 for D (5 bases). Germline CDR1 SGHTA, CDR2 FQGNSA. The CDR3 loop spans 16 amino acids. The ends were cut back, 5 bases at V and 0 bases at J, with 17 bases in the middle. The CDR3 protein is CASSPDTGGGSYEQYF. DNA of the CDR3: TGTGCCAGCAGCCCCGACACCGGTGGAGGCTCCTACGAGCAGTACTTC.

In its sample, this clonotype was seen a few times. V gene TRBV15 combines with J gene TRBJ2-1; D possibly corresponds to TRBD2 (5 bases). The V and J ends lost 5 bases and 0 bases respectively, with 14 bases between them. The germline V gene encodes CDR1 LNHNV and CDR2 YYDKDF (reference sequence). The CDR3 extends over 16 amino acids. CDR3 DNA: TGTGCCACCAGCCTGGTTGGCGGAGGCTCCTACAATGAGCAGTTCTTC. This gives the protein CATSLVGGGSYNEQFF.

Only a few counts were recorded for this clonotype. V gene TRBV12-3 or TRBV12-4 combines with J gene TRBJ2-5; 8 bases match TRBD1. The CDR3 has 13 residues. V shed 6 bases, J shed 6 bases, and the junction held 6 bases outside the gene matches. The CDR3 sequence is CASRTGAFKTQYF. CDR3 coding DNA: TGTGCCAGCAGGACAGGGGCGTTTAAGACCCAGTACTTC.

The chain is built from TRBV12-3 or TRBV12-4 and TRBJ1-2; possibly TRBD1 for D (6 bases). The V end lost 4 bases, the J end lost 8 bases, and 17 bases lay between the germline ends. The CDR3 has 14 amino acids. The CDR3 nucleotides read TGTGCCAGCAGTTCGAACCGGGACAATCGCGGCTACACCTTC. This translates into CASSSNRDNRGYTF.

This clonotype has a handful of counts. V and J are TRBV12-3 or TRBV12-4 and TRBJ2-7, with 9 bases that match TRBD1. The junction had 7 bases not matched to a gene; V was cut back by 5 bases and J by 5 bases. The CDR3 sequence is 14 residues long. The CDR3 protein is CASSPGQGDHEQYF. CDR3 DNA: TGTGCCAGCAGTCCGGGACAGGGAGACCACGAGCAGTACTTC.

This clonotype has just a few counts. The V gene is TRBV4-1, the J gene TRBJ2-1; no clear D gene. Germline V gene lookup returns CDR1 MGHRA and CDR2 YSYEKL. The CDR3 has 15 residues. Trimming shortened V by 0 bases and J by 12 bases, and 18 bases separated the two germline ends. The CDR3 nucleotides read TGCGCCAGCAGCCAAGAAATGGGCCCCGGCGTACGGCAGTTCTTC. It specifies CASSQEMGPGVRQFF.

This clonotype occurred a few times. The chain has TRBV5-1 and TRBJ2-6; the D is unclear. Germline V gives CDR1 SGHRS, CDR2 YFSETQ. V was cut by 0 bases and J by 1 base, with 5 bases left in between. The CDR3 is made up of 15 amino acids. The CDR3, as DNA: TGCGCCAGCAGCTTGGGGGCGTCTGGGGCCAACGTCCTGACTTTC. Translated: CASSLGASGANVLTF.

This clonotype showed up just a few times. This chain uses TRBV13 with TRBJ1-1, with TRBD1 identical over 7 bases. CDR1 PRHDT and CDR2 FYEKMQ come from the germline V gene (reference sequence). V lost 5 bases and J lost 7; bases outside the gene matches: 7. The CDR3 is 13 residues long. CDR3 sequence (DNA): TGTGCCAGCAGCGAAACAGGGGTAGTTGAAGCTTTCTTT. Translation gives CASSETGVVEAFF.

The gene calls are TRBV20-1 and TRBJ2-2; D may correspond to TRBD1 or TRBD2 (5 bases each). CDR3 length: 14 amino acids. Trimming left V 3 bases short and J 1 base short, with 9 bases between. CDR1 is DFQATT and CDR2 is SNEGSKA in the germline V gene (reference sequence). The CDR3 DNA sequence: TGCAGTGCTAGTTTGGGACGGAACACCGGGGAGCTGTTTTTT. Protein: CSASLGRNTGELFF.

This clonotype has a count of ten or more. The V gene is TRBV18, the J gene TRBJ2-1; TRBD2 matches at 10 bases. Germline lookup yields CDR1 KGHSH and CDR2 LQKENI. The ends lost 3 bases at V and 7 bases at J; junction bases unmatched: 6. CDR3 length: 15 residues. CDR3 loop: CASSPSSGGENEQFF. The CDR3 DNA reads TGTGCCAGCTCACCGTCCAGCGGGGGGGAAAATGAGCAGTTCTTC.

This clonotype has a handful of counts. The chain employs TRBV7-8 and TRBJ1-2, with 8 bases that match TRBD1. CDR1 is SGHVS and CDR2 is FQNEAQ in the germline V gene. The CDR3 contains 16 residues. J gave up 6 bases and V 4 bases, and 13 bases lay outside the gene matches. The CDR3 loop reads CASSSPPDRAGDGYTF. Here the CDR3 DNA reads TGTGCCAGCAGCTCGCCACCGGACAGGGCGGGCGATGGCTACACCTTC.

This clonotype was seen more than once but under ten times. The chain carries TRBV7-2 and TRBJ2-1; weak D call: TRBD1 (5 bases). The CDR3 has 13 residues. With 6 bases removed from V and 6 bases from J, the gap between germline ends came to 12 bases. CDR1 SGHTA and CDR2 FQGNSA come from the germline V gene. This chain's CDR3 is CASSTDTGNEQFF. CDR3 coding DNA: TGTGCCAGCAGTACGGACACGGGCAATGAGCAGTTCTTC.

The CDR3, as DNA: TGTGCCAGCAGCGCTCCCTTACTAGCGGGGGGTGGAGAGACCCAGTACTTC. Its translation: CASSAPLLAGGGETQYF. This chain uses TRBV12-3 or TRBV12-4 with TRBJ2-5; TRBD2 aligns across 12 bases. This CDR3 has 17 residues. The J segment lost 4 bases and the V segment lost 6 bases, leaving 12 bases of the junction unmatched.

The rearrangement joins TRBV7-2 to TRBJ1-6; D is undetermined. This CDR3 has 12 residues. Looked up from germline, CDR1 is SGHTA and CDR2 is FQGNSA. V was shortened by 5 bases and J by 10 bases, with 9 bases between the two germline ends. DNA for the CDR3: TGTGCCAGCAGCATAATGGAGTCACCCCTCCACTTT. Its translation: CASSIMESPLHF.

This clonotype was detected only a few times. This chain links TRBV29-1 with TRBJ1-3; TRBD1 matches at 11 bases. Per the germline V gene, CDR1 is SQVTM and CDR2 is ANQGSEA. V shed 6 bases and J 2 bases; nucleotides not matched to a gene: 3. This CDR3 has 14 amino acids. The CDR3 spells CSVGQGAPGNTIYF. For the CDR3, the DNA is TGCAGCGTCGGACAGGGGGCGCCTGGAAACACCATATATTTT.

This clonotype was counted only a few times. J is TRBJ1-1 and V is TRBV7-9; D might be TRBD1 (5 bases). Germline CDR1 and CDR2: SEHNR and FQNEAQ (reference sequence). V gave up 5 bases and J gave up 4 bases, with 11 bases separating them. CDR3 length: 13 amino acids. The CDR3 DNA follows: TGTGCCAGCAGCCAGTCAGGGACCACTGAAGCTTTCTTT. This gives the protein CASSQSGTTEAFF.

The chain has TRBV2 and TRBJ1-2; no reliable D call. Germline V gene data show CDR1 as SNHLY and CDR2 as FYNNEI. With 2 bases removed from V and 4 bases from J, the gap between germline ends came to 11 bases. There are 14 residues in the CDR3. CDR3 DNA: TGTGCCAGCAGTGAAAAGGACGGACTCTATGGCTACACCTTC. Its protein product is CASSEKDGLYGYTF.

The chain is built from TRBV12-3 or TRBV12-4 and TRBJ2-3, with 10 bases matching TRBD1. The CDR3 has 17 amino acids. V shed 5 bases, J shed 5 bases, and the junction held 13 bases outside the gene matches. CDR3 region: CASSPHRQGASEDTQYF. In nucleotides, the CDR3 is TGTGCCAGCAGTCCCCATCGACAGGGGGCCAGTGAAGATACGCAGTATTTT.

At least ten counts were recorded for this clonotype. The gene calls are TRBV12-3 or TRBV12-4 and TRBJ2-2; D remains unclear. V was clipped by 3 bases and J by 7 bases, with 3 bases between them. This CDR3 is 11 amino acids long. The DNA of the CDR3 is TGTGCCAGCAGTTTCCTCGGGGAGCTGTTTTTT. This translates into CASSFLGELFF.